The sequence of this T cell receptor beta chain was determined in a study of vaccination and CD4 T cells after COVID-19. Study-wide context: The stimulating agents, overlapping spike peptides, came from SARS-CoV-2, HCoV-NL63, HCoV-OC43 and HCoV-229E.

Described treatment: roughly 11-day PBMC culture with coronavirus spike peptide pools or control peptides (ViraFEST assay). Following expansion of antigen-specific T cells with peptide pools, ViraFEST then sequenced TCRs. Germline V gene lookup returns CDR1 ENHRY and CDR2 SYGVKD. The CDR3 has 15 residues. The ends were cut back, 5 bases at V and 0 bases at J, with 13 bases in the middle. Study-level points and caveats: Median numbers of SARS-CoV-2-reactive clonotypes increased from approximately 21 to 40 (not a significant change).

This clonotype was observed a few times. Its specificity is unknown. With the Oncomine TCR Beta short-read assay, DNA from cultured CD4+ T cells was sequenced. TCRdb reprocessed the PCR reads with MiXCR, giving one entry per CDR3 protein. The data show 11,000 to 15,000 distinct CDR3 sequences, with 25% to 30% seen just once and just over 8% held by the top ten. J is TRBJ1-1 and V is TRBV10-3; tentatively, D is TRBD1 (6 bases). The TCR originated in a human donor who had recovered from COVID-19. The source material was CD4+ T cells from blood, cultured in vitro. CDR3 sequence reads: CAISSKTGVNTEAFF. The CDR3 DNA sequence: TGTGCCATCAGTTCTAAGACAGGTGTGAACACTGAAGCTTTCTTT.